Below, one TCR beta chain is given with its context. Steroid-refractory graft-versus-host disease after allogeneic hematopoietic cell transplant qualified adults for prospective research-autopsy enrollment. This sample is drawn from a study of tissue T cells after allogeneic stem cell transplantation. Clones were read by immunoSEQ multiplex PCR, and TCRdb kept only the in-frame ones, dropping some. The sample includes some 1,200 clones, about two thirds seen only once; the top ten take around a sixth. The germline CDR1 and CDR2 sequences are LGHDT and YNNKEL (reference sequence). The CDR3 has 17 residues. V lost 2 bases and J 3 bases, leaving 20 bases between the germline ends.

This TCR came from a male patient at least 60 years old with steroid-refractory graft-versus-host disease after an allogeneic stem cell transplant. The graft donor may account for some of the T cells. The chain uses TRBV3-1 (or the pseudogene TRBV3-2) and TRBJ2-7, with D possibly being TRBD1 or TRBD2 (5 bases each). Sequences were derived from stomach tissue, sampled at autopsy. The CDR3 sequence: CASSQFPWRTSNYEQYF. The CDR3, as DNA: TGTGCCAGCAGCCAATTTCCTTGGAGGACATCCAACTACGAGCAGTACTTC.